This T cell receptor (beta chain) was sequenced for a study of T cell repertoires in cytomegalovirus infection. Study in general: Epitope selection comprised recently identified HLA-C-restricted CMV epitopes and well-studied HLA-B-restricted CMV epitopes. Study conclusions and caveats: The ex vivo response showed dominance by HLA-C-restricted CMV-specific TCR beta clonotypes.

On this clonotype: Its cognate antigen is unknown.

MiXCR, run by TCRdb on the reads, gives a single entry per CDR3 protein. In the table there are some 800,000 distinct CDR3 sequences, about 33% of which are singletons. The sample was cultured CD8+ T cells from PBMCs, taken from culture after CMV antigen stimulation. This receptor was identified in a human donor in good health (CMV status not recorded). Some clones in this sample may be carry-over from other donors' samples.

The CDR3, as DNA: TGTGCCAGCAGTAAGCGATGGGACAGGGTCACAGATACGCAGTATTTT. Translating it yields CASSKRWDRVTDTQYF. This chain links TRBV6-1 with TRBJ2-3; TRBD1 matches at 9 bases. This CDR3 comprises 16 residues. Germline V gene lookup returns CDR1 MNHNS and CDR2 SASEGT. Trimming took 5 bases from V and 2 from J; bases not matched to a gene: 8.